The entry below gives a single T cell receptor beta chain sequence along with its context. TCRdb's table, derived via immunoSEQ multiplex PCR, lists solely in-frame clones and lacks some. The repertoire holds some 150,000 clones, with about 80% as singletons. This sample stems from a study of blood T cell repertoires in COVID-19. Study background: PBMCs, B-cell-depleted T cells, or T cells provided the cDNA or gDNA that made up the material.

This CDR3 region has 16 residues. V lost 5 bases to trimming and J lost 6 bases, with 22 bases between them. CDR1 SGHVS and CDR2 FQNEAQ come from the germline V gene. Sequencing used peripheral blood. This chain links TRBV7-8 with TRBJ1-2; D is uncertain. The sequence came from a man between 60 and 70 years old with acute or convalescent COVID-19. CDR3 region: CASSTRHPDGRDGYTF. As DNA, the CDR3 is TGTGCCAGCAGCACCCGACACCCAGATGGGCGAGATGGCTACACCTTC.